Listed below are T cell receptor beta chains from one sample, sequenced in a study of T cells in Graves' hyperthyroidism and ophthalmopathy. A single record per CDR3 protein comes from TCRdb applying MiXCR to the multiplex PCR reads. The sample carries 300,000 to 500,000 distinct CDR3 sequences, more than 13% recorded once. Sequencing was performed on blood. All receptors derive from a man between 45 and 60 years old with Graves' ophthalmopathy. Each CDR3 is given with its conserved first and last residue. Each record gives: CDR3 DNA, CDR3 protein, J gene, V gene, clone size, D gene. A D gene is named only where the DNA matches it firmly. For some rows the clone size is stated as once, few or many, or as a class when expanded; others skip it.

TGTGCCAGCAGCCAACAGCCTGGGACAGGCCAGGGAGCTTTCTTT,CASSQQPGTGQGAFF,TRBJ1-1,TRBV3-1,many,TRBD1
TGCAGTGCTAGAAAACGGACAAGGTCTGCCTACAATGAGCAGTTCTTC,CSARKRTRSAYNEQFF,TRBJ2-1,TRBV20-1,NA,NA
TGTGCCAGCATGCGGGACACTCTTTACGAGCAGTACTTC,CASMRDTLYEQYF,TRBJ2-7,TRBV28,NA,NA
TGCAGTGCTAGTAAACCTAGCGGGAGGGTCTTCAATGAGCAGTTCTTC,CSASKPSGRVFNEQFF,TRBJ2-1,TRBV20-1,NA,TRBD2
TGTGCCAGCAGTAGTCCAGGGTGGGATCAGCCCCAGCATTTT,CASSSPGWDQPQHF,TRBJ1-5,TRBV6-1,NA,NA
TGTGCCAGCAGTTTACCGGGACTACACTACAATGAGCAGTTCTTC,CASSLPGLHYNEQFF,TRBJ2-1,TRBV18,NA,TRBD2
TGTGCCAGCAGTTGGACCCTAACAAGCAATGAGCAGTTCTTC,CASSWTLTSNEQFF,TRBJ2-1,TRBV12-3/TRBV12-4,many,NA
TGTGCCAGCAGCTTAGCTGCGGACAGCATTCACGGCTACACCTTC,CASSLAADSIHGYTF,TRBJ1-2,TRBV7-2,NA,NA
TGTGCCAGCAGTTCGGGGACCCAGTACTTC,CASSSGTQYF,TRBJ2-5,TRBV2,many,NA
TGTGCCAGCAGTGAAGTCGCGGGCCCCACAGATACGCAGTATTTT,CASSEVAGPTDTQYF,TRBJ2-3,TRBV2,many,NA
TGCAGTGCTAGGTACACAGAGGGGACAAAAGCAGAGTACTTC,CSARYTEGTKAEYF,TRBJ2-7,TRBV20-1,few,NA
TGTGCCAGCAGGGGAATGGAGGATGGCTACACCTTC,CASRGMEDGYTF,TRBJ1-2,TRBV2,many,NA
TGTGCCAGCAGCATACTGAATGAGCAGTTCTTC,CASSILNEQFF,TRBJ2-1,TRBV2,many,NA
TGTGCCAGCTGGGAGAGGGGCACCTACGAGCAGTACTTC,CASWERGTYEQYF,TRBJ2-7,TRBV28,many,NA
TGCGCCAGCAGTTGGACTAGCGGGCCAACGAACACCGGGGAGCTGTTTTTT,CASSWTSGPTNTGELFF,TRBJ2-2,TRBV5-1,NA,TRBD2
TGTGCCAGCAGCCGGATACTGAGCCAGGAGAGCTACGAGCAGTACTTC,CASSRILSQESYEQYF,TRBJ2-7,TRBV6-1,many,NA
TGTGCCAGCTTTTCGGACAGGGAGAATGAAAAACTGTTTTTT,CASFSDRENEKLFF,TRBJ1-4,TRBV6-1,NA,TRBD1
TGTGCCAGCAGTTCGGGGACCCAGGGTTACGAGCAGTACTTC,CASSSGTQGYEQYF,TRBJ2-7,TRBV28,many,NA
TGTGCCAGCAGCTTAGGGGGGCCCGTTACGCAGTATTTT,CASSLGGPVTQYF,TRBJ2-3,TRBV7-2,many,NA
TGTGCCAGCAGCCCTACAATCCCCCGGGGGGCTTATGGCTACACCTTC,CASSPTIPRGAYGYTF,TRBJ1-2,TRBV27,many,NA
TGTGCCGCCGGGACAGGCGTTTACGAGCAGTACTTC,CAAGTGVYEQYF,TRBJ2-7,TRBV10-3,few,TRBD1
TGTGCCAGCAAACTAGCGAGCTACAATGAGCAGTTCTTC,CASKLASYNEQFF,TRBJ2-1,TRBV11-2,many,TRBD2
TGTGCCAGCAGTTTCCTACCGGGACTAGCGCGCAATGAGCAGTTCTTC,CASSFLPGLARNEQFF,TRBJ2-1,TRBV12-3/TRBV12-4,many,TRBD2
TGTGCCAGCAGGAGACAGCAGATCTCGAATACGCAGTATTTT,CASRRQQISNTQYF,TRBJ2-3,TRBV28,many,NA